Shown below are 12 T cell receptor beta chains from a single sample sequenced in a study of lymphopenia after photon versus proton radiotherapy. Generated by immunoSEQ multiplex PCR, the TCRdb table keeps only in-frame clones and is missing some. The sample carries 150,000 to 200,000 clones, around 85% recorded once. The sample here was peripheral blood, taken from a patient treated with photon-based radiotherapy. These TCRs come from a man in his forties or fifties with gastric cancer.

The chain has TRBV7-8 and TRBJ2-7, with 12 nucleotides matching TRBD2. The germline V gene encodes CDR1 SGHVS and CDR2 FQNEAQ. Trimming at V came to 5 bases and at J to 4 bases, leaving 0 bases not matched to a gene. This CDR3 has 13 amino acids. The CDR3 is CASSGTSGYEQYF. The CDR3, as DNA: TGTGCCAGCAGCGGGACTAGCGGGTACGAGCAGTACTTC.

The rearrangement uses TRBV10-3 and TRBJ2-5, with D uncertain. This CDR3 is built from 13 residues. V was trimmed by 3 bases and J by 0 bases, leaving 5 bases between them. Germline V gene sequence: CDR1 ENHRY, CDR2 SYGVKD. As DNA, the CDR3 is TGTGCCATCAGTGACAGGCACCAAGAGACCCAGTACTTC. This gives the protein CAISDRHQETQYF.

V and J are TRBV30 and TRBJ1-5; D possibly corresponds to TRBD1 (6 bases). V lost 0 bases and J lost 5, with 14 bases in between. CDR1 is GTSNPN and CDR2 is SVGIG in the germline V gene (reference sequence). The CDR3 loop spans 15 amino acids. CDR3 nucleotides: TGTGCCTGGAGTGTAGGGGTTTCAGGGGATCAGCCCCAGCATTTT. This gives the protein CAWSVGVSGDQPQHF. Full variable domain (missing parts from reference TRBV30 and TRBJ1-5): SQTIHQWPATLVQPVGSPLSLECTVEGTSNPNLYWYRQAAGRGLQLLFYSVGIGQISSEVPQNLSASRPQDRQFILSSKKLLLSDSGFYLCAWSVGVSGDQPQHFGDGTRLSIL.

V usage is TRBV6-1 and J usage is TRBJ1-2; a weak D match, TRBD1 (5 bases). V was pared by 6 bases and J by 5 bases, with 19 bases between. Germline lookup yields CDR1 MNHNS and CDR2 SASEGT. This CDR3 comprises 15 residues. This CDR3 is CASRLPQGLGYGYTF. CDR3 DNA sequence: TGTGCCAGCAGACTTCCCCAGGGATTAGGGTATGGCTACACCTTC.

The CDR3 DNA follows: TGTGCCAGCAGCGTGGGCAATACCGGTTCGGAGACCCAGTACTTC. It encodes CASSVGNTGSETQYF. The J gene is TRBJ2-5, the V gene TRBV9; D is unclear. The CDR3 extends over 15 amino acids. Trimming cost V 2 bases and J 5 bases, with 16 bases left between them. The germline V gene has CDR1 SGDLS and CDR2 YYNGEE.

The rearrangement uses TRBV5-1 and TRBJ2-7, with D perhaps matching TRBD2 (5 bases). Germline V lookup: CDR1 SGHRS, CDR2 YFSETQ. This CDR3 has 15 residues. V was trimmed by 2 bases and J by 3 bases, leaving 15 bases between them. The chain's CDR3 is CASSLLLAGSYEQYF. Here the CDR3 DNA reads TGCGCCAGCAGCTTACTTCTAGCTGGAAGCTACGAGCAGTACTTC.

The chain couples TRBV7-2 to TRBJ1-1; the D gene is possibly TRBD1 (5 bases). CDR1 is SGHTA, CDR2 FQGNSA, per germline. The CDR3 has 17 residues. V shed 3 bases and J shed 3 bases, with 20 bases lying between them. CDR3 amino acids: CASSFRGRAAQDTEAFF. CDR3 in DNA: TGTGCCAGCAGCTTTAGGGGCAGGGCCGCCCAAGACACTGAAGCTTTCTTT.

The gene calls are TRBV29-1 and TRBJ2-2; maybe TRBD2 (5 bases). Trimming took 0 bases from V and 4 from J, leaving 12 bases between them. Looked up from germline, CDR1 is SQVTM and CDR2 is ANQGSEA. This CDR3 is 15 amino acids long. This CDR3 reads CSVEDRGRGTGELFF. The CDR3 nucleotides read TGCAGCGTTGAAGATCGAGGGAGAGGCACCGGGGAGCTGTTTTTT.

The CDR3 nucleotides are TGTGCCAGCAGTTCAAATAGCGGGAGGATCACAGATACGCAGTATTTT. This codes for CASSSNSGRITDTQYF. The chain has TRBV6-5 and TRBJ2-3; 10 bases line up with TRBD2. The germline gives CDR1 MNHEY, CDR2 SVGAGI. This CDR3 contains 16 residues. With 4 bases clipped from V and 2 bases from J, the junction kept 6 bases outside the gene matches.

The rearrangement links TRBV7-6 to TRBJ2-2; D ambiguous. Trimming took 5 bases from V and 1 from J, leaving 2 bases between them. Germline assignment: CDR1 SGHVS and CDR2 FNYEAQ. The length of the CDR3 is 12 residues. The CDR3: CASSRNTGELFF. CDR3 coding DNA: TGTGCCAGCAGCCGGAACACCGGGGAGCTGTTTTTT.

The V and J genes are TRBV30 and TRBJ2-4; D call uncertain. This CDR3 has 13 residues. Germline values: CDR1 GTSNPN, CDR2 SVGIG (reference sequence). The V and J ends lost 4 bases and 0 bases respectively, with 7 bases between them. CDR3 amino acids: CAWKELAKNIQYF. The CDR3 region has the DNA TGTGCCTGGAAGGAATTAGCCAAAAACATTCAGTACTTC. Full variable domain (remainder filled in from reference TRBV30 and TRBJ2-4): SQTIHQWPATLVQPVGSPLSLECTVEGTSNPNLYWYRQAAGRGLQLLFYSVGIGQISSEVPQNLSASRPQDRQFILSSKKLLLSDSGFYLCAWKELAKNIQYFGAGTRLSVL.

The rearrangement links TRBV29-1 to TRBJ1-1; 10 positions agree with TRBD1. The CDR3 contains 13 residues. J gave up 8 bases and V 5 bases, and 8 bases lay outside the gene matches. Germline CDR1 SQVTM, CDR2 ANQGSEA. CDR3 bases: TGCAGCGTTATCCCCAGACAGGGGGCGGAAGCTTTCTTT. It is translated as CSVIPRQGAEAFF.